This TCR beta chain originates from a study of blood T cells in healthy people across ages. The study's findings and limits: Investigators viewed diversity estimates from one million T cells as underestimates, the study reported. The percentage of naive T cells correlated strongly with TCR beta diversity.

The CDR3 spans 15 residues. The V segment lost 1 base and the J segment 11 bases; nucleotides outside the gene matches: 10. The V gene's germline CDR1 is LGHNA and CDR2 YSLEER. Through a sample-barcoded 5' primer and a J-beta primer mix, a second PCR was run for roughly 6 to 12 cycles. The authors tagged each cDNA molecule using a template-switch adaptor with 12 random nucleotides. TCRdb processed the 5' RACE reads anew with MiXCR; each CDR3 protein has one entry. The data hold nearly 1 million distinct CDR3 sequences, with roughly 51% observed a single time. This clonotype was recorded a few times. Its antigen is undetermined.

The sample comprised blood. The J gene is TRBJ2-5, the V gene TRBV4-3; 10 bases map to TRBD2. This sequence was found in a woman aged 55-69 years in good health. Here the CDR3 reads CASSQGTSGKREQYF. The CDR3 DNA sequence: TGCGCCAGCAGCCAAGGGACTAGCGGAAAGAGGGAGCAGTACTTC.